Listed here are 20 T cell receptor beta chains from one sample, sequenced in a study of control samples from healthy donors and cancer patients. Some clones are missing from TCRdb's copy, which holds only in-frame ones; the method was immunoSEQ multiplex PCR. Among about 180,000 clones listed, approximately 94% were seen once. The sequenced material came from blood. These receptors were taken from a man aged 25 to 40 in good health.

The rearrangement joins TRBV18 to TRBJ1-6; D is undetermined. The CDR3 totals 15 residues. With 2 bases removed from V and 0 bases from J, the gap between germline ends came to 5 bases. Germline CDR1 and CDR2: KGHSH and LQKENI. The chain's CDR3 is CASSPRDSYNSPLHF. The CDR3 nucleotides read TGTGCCAGCTCACCAAGGGACTCCTATAATTCACCCCTCCACTTT.

The rearrangement links TRBV25-1 to TRBJ1-6; TRBD1 is a possible D gene (5 bases). The ends were cut back, 5 bases at V and 7 bases at J, with 12 bases in the middle. This CDR3 has 14 amino acids. Germline values: CDR1 MGHDK, CDR2 SYGVNS. CDR3 DNA sequence: TGTGCCAGCAGTCGCGGGGCTGGAAATTCACCCCTCCACTTT. This translates into CASSRGAGNSPLHF. The variable domain in full, completed from reference TRBV25-1 and TRBJ1-6, reads EADIYQTPRYLVIGTGKKITLECSQTMGHDKMYWYQQDPGMELHLIHYSYGVNSTEKGDLSSESTVSRIRTEHFPLTLESARPSHTSQYLCASSRGAGNSPLHFGNGTRLTVT.

This clone is a singleton in its sample. The rearrangement links TRBV24-1 to TRBJ2-5, with D possibly TRBD1 on 6 matching bases. The germline V gene encodes CDR1 KGHDR and CDR2 SFDVKD. This CDR3 has 14 amino acids. Trimming took 3 bases from V and 5 from J, leaving 12 bases between them. CDR3 nucleotide sequence: TGTGCCACCAGTGATGCAACAGGGATCGAGACCCAGTACTTC. It is translated as CATSDATGIETQYF.

This clone turned up a few times. The chain has TRBV10-1 and TRBJ2-3; D is unresolved. This CDR3 comprises 20 residues. CDR1 and CDR2 from the germline V gene are WNHNN and SYGVQD (reference sequence). V lost 0 bases to trimming and J lost 7 bases, with 29 bases between them. CDR3 residues: CASSESTYAIGASTTYTQYF. In DNA, the CDR3 is TGCGCCAGCAGTGAGTCGACCTATGCAATAGGAGCGAGTACTACCTATACGCAGTATTTT.

The genes are TRBV3-1 (or the pseudogene TRBV3-2) and TRBJ2-1, with 10 bases fitting TRBD2. V was pared by 3 bases and J by 7 bases, with 9 bases of the junction left unmatched. The CDR3 extends over 16 amino acids. The germline gives CDR1 LGHDT, CDR2 YNNKEL (reference sequence). CDR3 DNA sequence: TGTGCCAGCAGCCAGCAGACTAGCGGGTCGCTTAATGAGCAGTTCTTC. Translated: CASSQQTSGSLNEQFF.

As DNA, the CDR3 is TGTGCCTGGTCAGGGTTCATGAACACTGAAGCTTTCTTT. It encodes CAWSGFMNTEAFF. This rearrangement joins TRBV30 to TRBJ1-1; D may be TRBD1 (5 bases). The ends were cut back, 5 bases at V and 0 bases at J, with 10 bases in the middle. This CDR3 region has 13 residues. Germline V gives CDR1 GTSNPN, CDR2 SVGIG (reference sequence).

The V and J genes are TRBV19 and TRBJ1-2; D may be TRBD1 (5 bases). CDR1 is LNHDA and CDR2 is SQIVND in the germline V gene (reference sequence). Trimming took off 0 bases at V and 3 bases at J, with 17 bases between the two ends. The CDR3 length is 17 residues. CDR3 DNA: TGTGCCAGTAGTATAGAGTTGGGGACGGCGCAAGACTATGGCTACACCTTC. It specifies CASSIELGTAQDYGYTF.

J is TRBJ1-2 and V is TRBV28; D is uncertain. V was shortened by 5 bases and J by 2 bases, with 3 bases between the two germline ends. This CDR3 contains 11 residues. Germline V gene sequence: CDR1 MDHEN, CDR2 SYDVKM. The CDR3 sequence is CASSLNYGYTF. CDR3 coding DNA: TGTGCCAGCAGTCTAAACTATGGCTACACCTTC.

V gene TRBV5-5 combines with J gene TRBJ1-3; TRBD1 might be the D (5 bases). The length of the CDR3 is 14 residues. Per the germline V gene, CDR1 is SGHKS and CDR2 is YYEKEE (reference sequence). Trimming removed 4 bases at V and 0 bases at J, with 8 bases between. CDR3 amino acids: CASSPGGSGNTIYF. The CDR3 DNA reads TGTGCCAGCAGCCCCGGGGGCTCTGGAAACACCATATATTTT. The whole variable domain, filled in from reference TRBV5-5 and TRBJ1-3, reads DAGVTQSPTHLIKTRGQQVTLRCSPISGHKSVSWYQQVLGQGPQFIFQYYEKEERGRGNFPDRFSARQFPNYSSELNVNALLLGDSALYLCASSPGGSGNTIYFGEGSWLTVV.

The CDR3 sequence: CASTWIRGSYNEQFF. The CDR3 DNA follows: TGTGCCAGCACCTGGATAAGGGGCAGCTACAATGAGCAGTTCTTC. The chain joins TRBV28 to TRBJ2-1; the D gene is possibly TRBD1 (5 bases). Per the germline V gene, CDR1 is MDHEN and CDR2 is SYDVKM. This CDR3 is 15 amino acids long. Trimming removed 7 bases from V and 3 bases from J, with 16 bases in between.

This clone was picked up one time. This chain connects TRBV9 to TRBJ1-3, with 7 bases aligning to TRBD1. Unmatched junction bases numbered 6, after V lost 2 bases and J lost 4 bases. The CDR3 totals 15 residues. The germline V gene encodes CDR1 SGDLS and CDR2 YYNGEE. Written as DNA, the CDR3 is TGTGCCAGCAGCGTGTCGACAGGGTACGGAAACACCATATATTTT. This encodes CASSVSTGYGNTIYF.

CDR3 amino acids: CASSYRGQRNTEAFF. Here the CDR3 DNA reads TGTGCCAGCAGTTACAGGGGACAGCGGAACACTGAAGCTTTCTTT. V gene TRBV6-2 or TRBV6-3 combines with J gene TRBJ1-1, with 7 bases lining up with TRBD1. The trim removed 2 bases at V and 1 base at J, leaving 4 bases unmatched. Germline-derived CDR1 and CDR2 are MNHEY and SVGEGT. The CDR3 is 15 residues long.

The rearrangement joins TRBV30 to TRBJ2-5; no definite D call. The CDR3 is made up of 12 amino acids. Germline CDR1 GTSNPN, CDR2 SVGIG (reference sequence). V dropped 7 bases and J dropped 1 base, with 10 bases sitting between them. The CDR3, as DNA: TGTGCCTTCAGGAGCACCCAAGAGACCCAGTACTTC. Translated, it gives CAFRSTQETQYF. Supplemented by reference TRBV30 and TRBJ2-5, the full variable domain reads SQTIHQWPATLVQPVGSPLSLECTVEGTSNPNLYWYRQAAGRGLQLLFYSVGIGQISSEVPQNLSASRPQDRQFILSSKKLLLSDSGFYLCAFRSTQETQYFGPGTRLLVL.

The V gene is TRBV9, the J gene TRBJ2-1; D unresolved. The germline V gene encodes CDR1 SGDLS and CDR2 YYNGEE. Trimming pared 3 bases from V and 0 bases from J, leaving 10 bases between. This CDR3 has 15 amino acids. CDR3 loop: CASSGASLSYNEQFF. CDR3 nucleotides: TGTGCCAGCAGCGGAGCGTCACTCTCCTACAATGAGCAGTTCTTC. Variable domain in full (rest from reference TRBV9 and TRBJ2-1): DSGVTQTPKHLITATGQRVTLRCSPRSGDLSVYWYQQSLDQGLQFLIQYYNGEERAKGNILERFSAQQFPDLHSELNLSSLELGDSALYFCASSGASLSYNEQFFGPGTRLTVL.

V and J are TRBV28 and TRBJ2-4, with TRBD2 matching 9 bases. V was clipped by 5 bases and J by 10 bases; unmatched bases: 6. There are 13 residues in the CDR3. Germline CDR1 and CDR2: MDHEN and SYDVKM. The chain's CDR3 is CASSGAGGEIQYF. DNA for the CDR3: TGTGCCAGCAGTGGAGCGGGAGGAGAGATTCAGTACTTC.

The chain has TRBV4-3 and TRBJ2-1, with 15 bases that match TRBD2. Trimming at V came to 0 bases and at J to 2 bases, leaving 5 bases not matched to a gene. The CDR3 contains 19 residues. Germline lookup yields CDR1 LGHNA and CDR2 YSLEER. The CDR3 sequence is CASSQDGLAGGVTYNEQFF. The CDR3 DNA reads as TGCGCCAGCAGCCAAGATGGACTAGCGGGGGGGGTAACCTACAATGAGCAGTTCTTC.

V gene TRBV27 combines with J gene TRBJ1-1; the D gene is possibly TRBD1 (5 bases). Germline V gives CDR1 MNHEY, CDR2 SMNVEV (reference sequence). There are 15 residues in the CDR3. V dropped 8 bases and J dropped 0 bases, with 16 bases sitting between them. CDR3 DNA sequence: TGTGCCAGCCGGGACGCAGCTTACATGAACACTGAAGCTTTCTTT. It codes for CASRDAAYMNTEAFF.

This chain joins TRBV5-1 and TRBJ2-1; TRBD1 aligns across 9 bases. The V gene end was trimmed by 3 bases and the J gene end by 5 bases; junction bases not matched to a gene: 3. The germline gives CDR1 SGHRS, CDR2 YFSETQ. The CDR3 has 14 amino acids. The CDR3 DNA sequence: TGCGCCAGCAGCTCCGGGACAGGGAACAATGAGCAGTTCTTC. This gives the protein CASSSGTGNNEQFF.

The genes are TRBV9 and TRBJ2-7, with D perhaps TRBD2 (7 bases). Germline CDR1 SGDLS, CDR2 YYNGEE. The germline V and J ends were trimmed by 0 bases and 2 bases, with 12 bases remaining between them. The CDR3 length is 15 residues. CDR3 sequence reads: CASSVGGRGPYEQYF. In nucleotides, the CDR3 is TGTGCCAGCAGCGTAGGGGGGCGGGGGCCCTACGAGCAGTACTTC. The variable domain in full, with the rest retrieved from reference TRBV9 and TRBJ2-7, is DSGVTQTPKHLITATGQRVTLRCSPRSGDLSVYWYQQSLDQGLQFLIQYYNGEERAKGNILERFSAQQFPDLHSELNLSSLELGDSALYFCASSVGGRGPYEQYFGPGTRLTVT.

About this clone itself: At the DNA level, this CDR3 is encoded by other sequences in the same sample as well. V usage is TRBV12-3 or TRBV12-4 and J usage is TRBJ2-1; D not certain. Trimming stripped 4 bases from V and 2 bases from J, with 0 bases between. CDR3 length: 11 residues. The CDR3 sequence is CASSSYNEQFF. The CDR3 DNA is TGTGCCAGCAGTTCCTACAATGAGCAGTTCTTC.